Listed here are 14 T cell receptor beta chains from one sample, sequenced in a study of blood T cell repertoires in COVID-19. Generated by immunoSEQ multiplex PCR, the TCRdb table keeps only in-frame clones and is missing some. The table includes about 240,000 clones, about four fifths detected once. The material sequenced was peripheral blood. The receptors originated from a woman at least 80 years old with COVID-19, enrolled during active disease.

The chain carries TRBV28 and TRBJ2-1, with D tentatively TRBD2 (6 bases). Trimming removed 7 bases from V and 15 bases from J, with 22 bases in between. Germline V lookup: CDR1 MDHEN, CDR2 SYDVKM. The CDR3 has 13 residues. CDR3 nucleotide sequence: TGTGCCAGCATTTCAAAGGGCCGGGAGAGGGGGTTCTTC. It translates to CASISKGRERGFF.

This chain joins TRBV13 and TRBJ1-1, with D perhaps matching TRBD1 (6 bases). CDR1 is PRHDT and CDR2 is FYEKMQ in the germline V gene (reference sequence). CDR3 length equals 15 residues. V was shortened by 5 bases and J by 8 bases, with 21 bases between the two germline ends. CDR3 amino acids: CASSLDRNTGHEAFF. The CDR3 DNA reads as TGTGCCAGCAGCCTCGACCGTAATACAGGGCACGAAGCTTTCTTT.

The chain recombines TRBV3-1 (or the pseudogene TRBV3-2) with TRBJ1-5; 8 bases are shared with TRBD1. Trimming cost V 1 base and J 9 bases; bases outside gene matches: 11. Germline V lookup: CDR1 LGHDT, CDR2 YNNKEL (reference sequence). The CDR3 runs 16 residues. CDR3 in amino acids: CASSQATDRGSAPQHF. The CDR3 nucleotides read TGTGCCAGCAGCCAAGCTACCGACAGGGGATCAGCGCCCCAGCATTTT.

The rearrangement joins TRBV2 to TRBJ2-5; 8 positions agree with TRBD2. Germline V gene sequence: CDR1 SNHLY, CDR2 FYNNEI. There are 15 residues in the CDR3. Germline trimming cut 5 bases from V and 5 bases from J; bases unmatched to any gene: 10. The CDR3 DNA is TGTGCCAGCAGTAGATCCAAAGCGGGGGTGGAGACCCAGTACTTC. It encodes CASSRSKAGVETQYF.

V usage is TRBV2 and J usage is TRBJ1-6; D is possibly TRBD1 (5 bases). The V gene's germline CDR1 is SNHLY and CDR2 FYNNEI. This CDR3 spans 15 amino acids. Trimming shortened V by 0 bases and J by 3 bases, and 6 bases separated the two germline ends. The CDR3 DNA sequence: TGTGCCAGCAGTGAAGCAGGGGACTATAATTCACCCCTCCACTTT. It yields the protein CASSEAGDYNSPLHF.

This clone was detected a few times. The chain combines TRBV7-8 with TRBJ2-7; 8 nucleotides agree with TRBD1. V was pared by 3 bases and J by 7 bases, with 5 bases of the junction left unmatched. CDR3 length equals 13 residues. Germline CDR1 is SGHVS and CDR2 is FQNEAQ. CDR3 nucleotide sequence: TGTGCCAGCAGCTTGGATAACAGGGGGGAGCAGTACTTC. Residues: CASSLDNRGEQYF.

This rearrangement joins TRBV7-2 to TRBJ1-5; tentatively, D is TRBD1 (6 bases). V lost 6 bases and J lost 6, with 18 bases in between. The CDR3 spans 15 residues. Germline loops: CDR1 SGHTA, CDR2 FQGNSA. CDR3 nucleotides: TGTGCCAGCAGTCTTAGAGGGGGTAGTAGTCAGCCCCAGCATTTT. Protein product: CASSLRGGSSQPQHF.

The rearrangement uses TRBV28 and TRBJ1-5, with 9 bases identical to TRBD1. This CDR3 has 14 residues. Germline loops: CDR1 MDHEN, CDR2 SYDVKM. After removal of 6 bases from V and 10 bases from J, the junction contained 10 bases not matched to a gene. This CDR3 is CASRVGTGYRPQHF. The DNA of the CDR3 is TGTGCCAGCAGGGTCGGGACAGGGTATCGACCCCAGCATTTT.

V is TRBV15 and J is TRBJ1-1; D is perhaps TRBD1 (5 bases). V was shortened by 8 bases and J by 0 bases, with 19 bases between the two germline ends. Germline CDR1 is LNHNV and CDR2 is YYDKDF (reference sequence). This CDR3 spans 16 amino acids. The chain's CDR3 is CATVLWQGSMNTEAFF. In DNA form, the CDR3 reads TGTGCCACCGTGCTTTGGCAGGGAAGCATGAACACTGAAGCTTTCTTT.

The chain recombines TRBV4-1 with TRBJ1-2, with unresolved D. Germline assignment: CDR1 MGHRA and CDR2 YSYEKL. This CDR3 is built from 15 residues. V lost 4 bases, J lost 5 bases, and 17 bases lay in between. The CDR3 sequence is CASSLERQEKYGYTF. DNA for the CDR3: TGCGCCAGCAGCCTAGAGAGACAAGAAAAGTATGGCTACACCTTC.

The chain links TRBV7-8 to TRBJ1-5, with TRBD1 matching over 9 bases. After removal of 0 bases from V and 3 bases from J, the junction contained 3 bases not matched to a gene. Germline V gene sequence: CDR1 SGHVS, CDR2 FQNEAQ. This CDR3 is built from 16 residues. The CDR3: CASSLAGQGFNQPQHF. The DNA for the CDR3 is TGTGCCAGCAGCTTAGCTGGACAGGGGTTCAATCAGCCCCAGCATTTT.

The chain is built from TRBV2 and TRBJ2-3; D gene ambiguous. The CDR3 is 11 residues long. Germline V gives CDR1 SNHLY, CDR2 FYNNEI. V lost 3 bases and J lost 6, with 4 bases in between. For the CDR3, the DNA is TGTGCCAGCAGTGAGAGGGATACGCAGTATTTT. Its translation: CASSERDTQYF. Variable domain in full (rest from reference TRBV2 and TRBJ2-3): EPEVTQTPSHQVTQMGQEVILRCVPISNHLYFYWYRQILGQKVEFLVSFYNNEISEKSEIFDDQFSVERPDGSNFTLKIRSTKLEDSAMYFCASSERDTQYFGPGTRLTVL.

The V call is TRBV6-5, the J call TRBJ2-7, with 9 bases that match TRBD1. J lost 7 bases, V lost 7 bases, and 5 bases had no gene match. Germline CDR1 reads MNHEY; CDR2 reads SVGAGI. This CDR3 spans 12 amino acids. The CDR3 DNA reads TGTGCCAGCAATGGACAGGGGCTTGAGCAGTACTTC. Translation: CASNGQGLEQYF.

This sequence joins TRBV4-1 and TRBJ1-5, with D perhaps matching TRBD1 (5 bases). CDR3 size: 16 residues. The V gene lost 0 bases and the J gene lost 6 bases, with 15 bases spanning the gap. The germline V gene has CDR1 MGHRA and CDR2 YSYEKL. For the CDR3, the DNA is TGCGCCAGCAGCCAAGAGGGAGGGCAGGGAAGTCAGCCCCAGCATTTT. Amino acids: CASSQEGGQGSQPQHF.